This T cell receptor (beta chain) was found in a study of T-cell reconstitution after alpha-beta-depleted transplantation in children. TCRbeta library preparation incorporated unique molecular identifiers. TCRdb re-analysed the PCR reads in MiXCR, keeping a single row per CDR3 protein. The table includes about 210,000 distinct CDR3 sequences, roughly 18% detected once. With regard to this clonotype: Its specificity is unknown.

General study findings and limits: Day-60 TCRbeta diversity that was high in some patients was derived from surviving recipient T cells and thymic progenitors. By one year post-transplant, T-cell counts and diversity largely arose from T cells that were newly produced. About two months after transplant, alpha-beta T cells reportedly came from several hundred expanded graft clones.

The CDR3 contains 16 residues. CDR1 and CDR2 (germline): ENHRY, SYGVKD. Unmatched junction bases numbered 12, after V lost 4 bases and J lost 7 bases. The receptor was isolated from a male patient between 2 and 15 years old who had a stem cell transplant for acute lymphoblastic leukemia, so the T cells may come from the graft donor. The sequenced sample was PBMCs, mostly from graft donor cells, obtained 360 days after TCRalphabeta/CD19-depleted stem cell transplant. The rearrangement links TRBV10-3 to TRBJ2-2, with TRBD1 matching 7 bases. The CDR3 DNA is TGTGCCATCAGTGTACCGGGACAGAGTGCTCTCGGGGAGCTGTTTTTT. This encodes CAISVPGQSALGELFF.